This TCR beta chain came from a study of shared clonotypes between healthy human individuals. General study findings and limits: Estimated richness values were generally larger in naive subsets than in memory subsets.

The run depth of the assay was deep. TCRdb keeps only in-frame clones here, not all; method: immunoSEQ multiplex PCR. This sample carries 2 million to 3 million clones, 80% to 95% of them seen once, and the ten largest clones take around 0.4%. The CDR3 has 16 amino acids. Trimming removed 4 bases from V and 4 bases from J; junction bases left unmatched: 6. The germline V gene has CDR1 MGHRA and CDR2 YSYEKL. Note on this clone: Its specificity is unknown.

This receptor was taken from a man in his late teens or twenties in good health. Some clones in this sample may be carry-over from other donors' samples. Sequenced sample: naive CD4+ T cells from PBMCs. Subset meaning: CD45RA+ positively selected. The chain couples TRBV4-1 to TRBJ2-2; 10 nucleotides line up with TRBD2. The CDR3 DNA follows: TGCGCCAGCAGCCTTCTAGCGGGAGTCGGCACCGGGGAGCTGTTTTTT. Translating gives CASSLLAGVGTGELFF.